The 7 T cell receptor beta chains given below trace back to one sample, sequenced in a study of cytomegalovirus exposure and HLA in healthy donors. The table came from immunoSEQ multiplex PCR; TCRdb's copy has only in-frame clones and leaves some out. The sample lists 250,000 or so clones, almost 90% occurring once. Sequencing was done on a sample of PBMCs. These receptors originate from a woman aged 18-35 years in good health and CMV-seronegative.

V is TRBV27 and J is TRBJ1-2, with D uncertain. V was shortened by 2 bases and J by 4 bases, with 11 bases between the two germline ends. The germline CDR1 and CDR2 sequences are MNHEY and SMNVEV (reference sequence). This CDR3 region has 14 residues. The CDR3 here is CASSLQMGGYGYTF. In nucleotides, the CDR3 is TGTGCCAGCAGTTTACAAATGGGAGGCTATGGCTACACCTTC.

This clone was detected once. The CDR3 bases are TGCGCCAGCAGCGTGGGACTAGCGGGGAACTACAATGAGCAGTTCTTC. Translating it yields CASSVGLAGNYNEQFF. This chain links TRBV5-1 with TRBJ2-1; 13 bases agree with TRBD2. Germline CDR1 is SGHRS and CDR2 is YFSETQ. CDR3 length equals 16 residues. Germline trimming cut 4 bases from V and 3 bases from J; bases unmatched to any gene: 4.

The chain couples TRBV11-2 to TRBJ2-7; D not certain. V shed 4 bases and J shed 0 bases, with 13 bases lying between them. Germline lookup yields CDR1 SGHAT and CDR2 FQNNGV. The CDR3 sequence is 15 residues long. CDR3 bases: TGTGCCAGCAGCTCCTACTCCGGCGGCTCCTACGAGCAGTACGTC. Translated, it gives CASSSYSGGSYEQYV.

The rearrangement links TRBV4-1 to TRBJ2-1; D gene uncertain. V gave up 3 bases and J gave up 0 bases, with 18 bases separating them. Per the germline V gene, CDR1 is MGHRA and CDR2 is YSYEKL. This CDR3 comprises 18 residues. The CDR3 reads CASSQKPPATSSYNEQFF. DNA of the CDR3: TGCGCCAGCAGCCAGAAGCCCCCCGCCACGAGCTCCTACAATGAGCAGTTCTTC.

The chain carries TRBV6-5 and TRBJ1-4; 8 nucleotides agree with TRBD1. The CDR3 runs to 16 residues. Germline V gives CDR1 MNHEY, CDR2 SVGAGI. Unmatched junction bases numbered 1, after V lost 1 base and J lost 0 bases. The CDR3 protein is CASSYLTGATNEKLFF. DNA of the CDR3: TGTGCCAGCAGTTACTTGACAGGGGCAACTAATGAAAAACTGTTTTTT.

CDR3 amino acids: CASSDRGTYGYTF. CDR3 nucleotides: TGTGCCAGCAGTGACAGGGGGACGTATGGCTACACCTTC. The chain is built from TRBV27 and TRBJ1-2; 9 bases are shared with TRBD1. The CDR3 consists of 13 residues. Germline V gives CDR1 MNHEY, CDR2 SMNVEV (reference sequence). With V trimmed by 5 bases and J by 5 bases, 3 bases remained unmatched.

The rearrangement uses TRBV6-1 and TRBJ2-1; weak D call: TRBD2 (5 bases). Germline assignment: CDR1 MNHNS and CDR2 SASEGT. This CDR3 is built from 15 residues. The germline V and J ends were trimmed by 3 bases and 2 bases, with 11 bases remaining between them. CDR3 region: CASSDGNKPYNEQFF. In DNA, the CDR3 is TGTGCCAGCAGTGACGGGAACAAACCCTACAATGAGCAGTTCTTC.